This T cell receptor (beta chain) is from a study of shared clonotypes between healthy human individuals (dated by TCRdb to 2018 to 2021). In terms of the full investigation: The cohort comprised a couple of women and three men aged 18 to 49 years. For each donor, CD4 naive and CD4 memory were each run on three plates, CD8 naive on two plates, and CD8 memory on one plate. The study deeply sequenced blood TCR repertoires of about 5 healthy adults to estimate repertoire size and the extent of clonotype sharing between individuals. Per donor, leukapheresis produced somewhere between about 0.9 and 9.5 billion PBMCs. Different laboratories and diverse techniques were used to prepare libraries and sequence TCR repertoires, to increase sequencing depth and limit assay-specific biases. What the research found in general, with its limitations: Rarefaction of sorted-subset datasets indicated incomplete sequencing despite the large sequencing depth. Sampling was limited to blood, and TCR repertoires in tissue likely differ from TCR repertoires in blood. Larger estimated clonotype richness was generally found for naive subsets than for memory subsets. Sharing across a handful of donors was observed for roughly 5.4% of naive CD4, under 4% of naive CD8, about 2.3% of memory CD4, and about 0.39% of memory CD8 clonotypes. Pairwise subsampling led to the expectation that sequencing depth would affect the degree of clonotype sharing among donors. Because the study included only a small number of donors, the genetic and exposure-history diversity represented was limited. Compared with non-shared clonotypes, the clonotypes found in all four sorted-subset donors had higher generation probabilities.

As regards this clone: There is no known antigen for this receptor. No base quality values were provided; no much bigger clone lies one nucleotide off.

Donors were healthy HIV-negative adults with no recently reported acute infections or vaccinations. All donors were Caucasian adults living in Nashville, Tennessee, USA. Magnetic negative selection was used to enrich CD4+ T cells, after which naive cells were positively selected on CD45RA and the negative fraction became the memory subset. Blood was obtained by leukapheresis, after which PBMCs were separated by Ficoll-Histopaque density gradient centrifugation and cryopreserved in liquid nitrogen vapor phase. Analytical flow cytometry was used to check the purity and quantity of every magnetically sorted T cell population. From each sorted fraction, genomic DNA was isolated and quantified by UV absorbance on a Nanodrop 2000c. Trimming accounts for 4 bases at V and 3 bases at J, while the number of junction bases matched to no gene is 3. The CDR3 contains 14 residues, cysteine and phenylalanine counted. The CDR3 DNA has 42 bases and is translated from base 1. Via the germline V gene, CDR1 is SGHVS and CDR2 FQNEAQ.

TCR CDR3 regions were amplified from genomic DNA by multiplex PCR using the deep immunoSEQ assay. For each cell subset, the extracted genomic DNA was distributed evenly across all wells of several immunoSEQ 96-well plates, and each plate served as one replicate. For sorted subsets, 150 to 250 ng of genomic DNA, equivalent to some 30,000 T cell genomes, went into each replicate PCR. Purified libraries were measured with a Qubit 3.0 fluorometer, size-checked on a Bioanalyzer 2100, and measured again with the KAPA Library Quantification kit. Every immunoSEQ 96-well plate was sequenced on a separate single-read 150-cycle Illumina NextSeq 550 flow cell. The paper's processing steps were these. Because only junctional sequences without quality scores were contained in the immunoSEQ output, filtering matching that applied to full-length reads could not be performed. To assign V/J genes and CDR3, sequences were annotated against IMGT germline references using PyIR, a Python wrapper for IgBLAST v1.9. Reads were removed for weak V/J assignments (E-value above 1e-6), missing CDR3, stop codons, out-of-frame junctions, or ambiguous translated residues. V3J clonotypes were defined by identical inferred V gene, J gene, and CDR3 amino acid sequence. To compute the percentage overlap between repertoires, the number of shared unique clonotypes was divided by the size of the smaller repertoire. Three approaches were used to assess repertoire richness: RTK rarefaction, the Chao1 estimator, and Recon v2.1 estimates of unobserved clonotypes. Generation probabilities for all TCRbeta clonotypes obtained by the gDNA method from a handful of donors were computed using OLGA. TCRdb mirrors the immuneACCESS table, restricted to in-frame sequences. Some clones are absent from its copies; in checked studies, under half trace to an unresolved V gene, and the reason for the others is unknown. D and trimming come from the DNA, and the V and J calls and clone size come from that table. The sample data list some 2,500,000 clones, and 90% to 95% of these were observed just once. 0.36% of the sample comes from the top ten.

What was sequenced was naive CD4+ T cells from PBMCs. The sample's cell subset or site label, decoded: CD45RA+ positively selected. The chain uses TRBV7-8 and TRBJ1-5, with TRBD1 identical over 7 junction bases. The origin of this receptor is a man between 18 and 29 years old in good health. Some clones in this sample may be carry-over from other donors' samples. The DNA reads TGTGCCAGCAGCTCGGACAGGTTCAATCAGCCCCAGCATTTT. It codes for CASSSDRFNQPQHF.